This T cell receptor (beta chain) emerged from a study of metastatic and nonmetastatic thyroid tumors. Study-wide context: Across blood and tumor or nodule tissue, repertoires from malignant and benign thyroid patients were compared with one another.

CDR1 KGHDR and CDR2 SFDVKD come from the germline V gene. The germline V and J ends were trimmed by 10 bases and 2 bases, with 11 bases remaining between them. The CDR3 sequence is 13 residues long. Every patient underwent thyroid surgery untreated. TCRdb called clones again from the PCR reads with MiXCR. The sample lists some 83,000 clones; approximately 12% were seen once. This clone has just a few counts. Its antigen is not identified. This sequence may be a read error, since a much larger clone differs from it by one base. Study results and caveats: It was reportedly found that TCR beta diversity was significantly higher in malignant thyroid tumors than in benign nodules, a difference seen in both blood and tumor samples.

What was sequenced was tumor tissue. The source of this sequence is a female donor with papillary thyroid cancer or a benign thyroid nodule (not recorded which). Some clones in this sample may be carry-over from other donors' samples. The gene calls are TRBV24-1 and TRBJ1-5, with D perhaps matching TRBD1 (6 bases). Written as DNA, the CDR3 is TGTGCCACGAGTAACAGGGGCAATCAGCCCCAGCATTTT. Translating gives CATSNRGNQPQHF.